This T cell receptor beta chain was sequenced during a study of shared clonotypes between healthy human individuals. Study information: Donor ages ranged 18 to 49 years: a couple of women, a few men. Regarding the study as a whole: Generally, naive subsets (rather than memory subsets) showed larger estimated richness. Blood alone was sampled, and tissue repertoires likely differ.

The method was immunoSEQ multiplex PCR; TCRdb's version includes in-frame clones alone and lacks a portion of them. The sample has roughly 720,000 clones; about 92% are singletons. Germline V gene lookup returns CDR1 MNHEY and CDR2 SVGAGI. V was shortened by 0 bases and J by 7 bases, with 4 bases between the two germline ends. CDR3 length: 11 amino acids. On this clone: As yet, its antigen is unknown. In the same sample, other DNA sequences code for this CDR3.

Among the donors, all were Caucasian adults who lived in Nashville, Tennessee. The TCR originated in a man aged 18 to 35 in good health. Some clones in this sample may be carry-over from other donors' samples. The J gene is TRBJ2-7, the V gene TRBV6-5; D unclear. Source material: memory CD8+ T cells from PBMCs. The subset: CD45RO+ cells pooled with CCR7-negative TemRA cells. In nucleotides, the CDR3 is TGTGCCAGCAGTTACTCTGGAGAGCAGTACTTC. It encodes CASSYSGEQYF.